The next 10 T cell receptor beta chains were all read from a single sample in a study of blood T cells in healthy people across ages. Primers used in a second PCR of about 7 to 12 cycles were a sample-barcoded 5' primer and a J-beta primer mix. Each CDR3 protein gets one entry after TCRdb re-called the 5' RACE reads with MiXCR. In the table there are around 2 million distinct CDR3 sequences, roughly two fifths of which are singletons. The sample comprised blood. The source of these receptors is a human donor in good health.

The chain joins TRBV20-1 to TRBJ1-1; D gene uncertain. CDR1 is DFQATT and CDR2 is SNEGSKA in the germline V gene (reference sequence). Trimming left V 1 base short and J 0 bases short, with 6 bases between. CDR3 size: 13 residues. The CDR3 sequence: CSARGYMNTEAFF. CDR3 nucleotides: TGCAGTGCTAGAGGGTACATGAACACTGAAGCTTTCTTT.

This clonotype has a count of ten or more. The V and J genes are TRBV27 and TRBJ1-4; no clear D. The V end was cut by 3 bases, the J end by 4 bases, with 6 bases between. Germline CDR1 MNHEY, CDR2 SMNVEV (reference sequence). CDR3 length equals 13 residues. CDR3 protein: CASSLRVNEKLFF. As DNA, the CDR3 is TGTGCCAGCAGTTTGCGGGTTAATGAAAAACTGTTTTTT.

The chain employs TRBV5-1 and TRBJ2-3; perhaps TRBD2 as D (5 bases). The CDR3 sequence is 16 residues long. Germline V gene sequence: CDR1 SGHRS, CDR2 YFSETQ. The V and J ends lost 0 bases and 1 base respectively, with 12 bases between them. DNA for the CDR3: TGCGCCAGCAGCTTGGGACTATCCGATGGCACAGATACGCAGTATTTT. Residues: CASSLGLSDGTDTQYF.

The rearrangement joins TRBV6-2 or TRBV6-3 to TRBJ2-3; TRBD2 might be the D (5 bases). The CDR3 has 15 amino acids. The V gene lost 1 base and the J gene lost 1 base, with 9 bases spanning the gap. Germline V lookup: CDR1 MNHEY, CDR2 SVGEGT. DNA for the CDR3: TGTGCCAGCAGTTACTGGGCCGGGGGCACAGATACGCAGTATTTT. This gives the protein CASSYWAGGTDTQYF.

The chain employs TRBV9 and TRBJ2-4; the match to TRBD2 covers 13 bases. Unmatched junction bases numbered 13, after V lost 3 bases and J lost 13 bases. Germline V gives CDR1 SGDLS, CDR2 YYNGEE. This CDR3 is built from 16 residues. This CDR3 reads CASSARWTSGGSGQYF. CDR3 bases: TGTGCCAGCAGCGCCCGATGGACTAGCGGGGGATCTGGGCAGTACTTC. The full variable domain, in which reference TRBV9 and TRBJ2-4 provide the parts outside the CDR3, is DSGVTQTPKHLITATGQRVTLRCSPRSGDLSVYWYQQSLDQGLQFLIQYYNGEERAKGNILERFSAQQFPDLHSELNLSSLELGDSALYFCASSARWTSGGSGQYFGAGTRLSVL.

This chain links TRBV7-2 with TRBJ2-7; 10 bases are shared with TRBD1. Gene TRBJ2-5 matches the end of the DNA better, so the J call may be wrong. Germline V lookup: CDR1 SGHTA, CDR2 FQGNSA. This CDR3 is built from 17 residues. This CDR3 is CASSISGTGVYGETQYF. DNA of the CDR3: TGTGCCAGCAGCATCTCGGGGACAGGGGTTTACGGAGAGACCCAGTACTTC.

The chain joins TRBV7-9 to TRBJ2-1; TRBD2 agrees at 8 bases. The germline V gene encodes CDR1 SEHNR and CDR2 FQNEAQ (reference sequence). The CDR3 consists of 16 residues. Trimming cost V 6 bases and J 3 bases; bases outside gene matches: 10. CDR3 sequence reads: CASRARGGPLYNEQFF. DNA for the CDR3: TGTGCCAGCAGAGCACGGGGGGGCCCTCTCTACAATGAGCAGTTCTTC.

This chain links TRBV5-6 with TRBJ2-7; 8 bases fit TRBD1. There are 13 residues in the CDR3. In germline, CDR1 is SGHDT, CDR2 YYEEEE. Trimming at V came to 9 bases and at J to 3 bases, leaving 8 bases not matched to a gene. The CDR3 DNA reads as TGTGCCACCCGGGACAGGAGATACTACGAGCAGTACTTC. It encodes CATRDRRYYEQYF.

V usage is TRBV20-1 and J usage is TRBJ2-3; unclear D gene. In germline, CDR1 is DFQATT, CDR2 SNEGSKA (reference sequence). Between the trimmed V and J ends, which lost 2 bases and 5 bases, there was a span of 11 bases. The CDR3 has 13 amino acids. The CDR3: CSARRGVLDTQYF. CDR3 coding DNA: TGCAGTGCTAGACGTGGGGTGTTAGATACGCAGTATTTT.

The rearrangement uses TRBV2 and TRBJ1-5; tentatively, D is TRBD1 (5 bases). Germline V gene sequence: CDR1 SNHLY, CDR2 FYNNEI. The CDR3 contains 15 residues. Trimming left V 7 bases short and J 7 bases short, with 20 bases between. The CDR3 nucleotides are TGTGCCAGCACCCGGGGGATCGGGGGGGAGCAGCCCCAGCATTTT. Encoded protein: CASTRGIGGEQPQHF.